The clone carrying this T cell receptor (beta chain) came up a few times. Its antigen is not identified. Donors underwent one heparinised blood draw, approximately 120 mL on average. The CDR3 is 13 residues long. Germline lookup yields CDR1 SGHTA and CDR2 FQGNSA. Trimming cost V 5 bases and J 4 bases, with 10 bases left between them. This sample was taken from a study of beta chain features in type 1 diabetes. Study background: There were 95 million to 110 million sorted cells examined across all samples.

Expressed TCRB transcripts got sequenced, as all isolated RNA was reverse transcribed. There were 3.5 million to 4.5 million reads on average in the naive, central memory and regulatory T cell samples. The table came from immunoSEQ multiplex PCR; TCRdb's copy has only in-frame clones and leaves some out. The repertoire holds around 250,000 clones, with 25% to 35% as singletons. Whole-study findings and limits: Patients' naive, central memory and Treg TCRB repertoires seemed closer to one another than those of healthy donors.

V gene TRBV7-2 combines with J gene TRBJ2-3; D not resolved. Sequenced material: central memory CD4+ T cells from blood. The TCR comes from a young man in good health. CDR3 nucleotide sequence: TGTGCCAGCAGCATGGGAAGAGCAGATACGCAGTATTTT. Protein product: CASSMGRADTQYF.